This TCR beta chain was captured in a study of cytomegalovirus exposure and HLA in healthy donors. Study-level results: It was fewer than 200 TCR beta chains that were listed as cytomegalovirus-associated. Trimming of TCR beta V- and J-genes showed a link, identified in a later analysis, to a missense DCLRE1C variant.

PCR involved 60 Vbeta and 13 Jbeta primers. Clones were read by immunoSEQ multiplex PCR, and TCRdb kept only the in-frame ones, dropping some. The sample contains fewer than 200,000 clones, around 83% of which appear only once. Although they were nominally healthy when sampled, donors likely had unrecorded immune exposures. This CDR3 is built from 15 residues. The germline CDR1 and CDR2 sequences are MNHNY and SVGAGI (reference sequence). V shed 5 bases, J shed 4 bases, and the junction held 9 bases outside the gene matches. Note on this clone: Its antigen is undetermined.

The clonotype originates from a man aged 25 to 40 in good health and CMV-seropositive. The V call is TRBV6-6, the J call TRBJ1-1; 8 bases match TRBD1. The sequencing sample was made of PBMCs. The CDR3 DNA is TGTGCCAGCAGTCCCAGGGGGCGCTTGGGCACTGAAGCTTTCTTT. This codes for CASSPRGRLGTEAFF.